The 2 T cell receptor beta chains listed next were all sequenced from one sample in a study of T cell responses to AZD1222 COVID-19 vaccine. Assay: immunoSEQ multiplex PCR; the TCRdb copy retains only in-frame clones and omits some. The repertoire consists of about 140,000 clones, with roughly 90% occurring once and the leading ten covering about 2.7%. The sequences come from peripheral blood, collected on day 0 of AZD1222 vaccination. All receptors come from an adult in good health.

This clone has a single count. The CDR3: CASTDLLRGTNEKLFF. In DNA form, the CDR3 reads TGTGCCAGTACCGACCTGCTTAGGGGAACTAATGAAAAACTGTTTTTT. This sequence joins TRBV19 and TRBJ1-4, with D perhaps TRBD1 (5 bases). CDR3 length: 16 residues. V was cut by 7 bases and J by 1 base, with 16 bases left in between. Germline CDR1 is LNHDA and CDR2 is SQIVND (reference sequence).

The chain links TRBV19 to TRBJ1-1; D unresolved. V dropped 1 base and J dropped 0 bases, with 3 bases sitting between them. CDR3 length equals 13 residues. CDR1 LNHDA and CDR2 SQIVND come from the germline V gene (reference sequence). This CDR3 is CASSIVLNTEAFF. Here the CDR3 DNA reads TGTGCCAGTAGTATAGTATTGAACACTGAAGCTTTCTTT. Looking up the rest from reference TRBV19 and TRBJ1-1 gives the full variable domain: DGGITQSPKYLFRKEGQNVTLSCEQNLNHDAMYWYRQDPGQGLRLIYYSQIVNDFQKGDIAEGYSVSREKKESFPLTVTSAQKNPTAFYLCASSIVLNTEAFFGQGTRLTVV.